The 16 T cell receptor beta chains below all came from one sample that was sequenced in a study of cytomegalovirus exposure and HLA in healthy donors. PCR employed 60 Vbeta and 13 Jbeta primers. Profiled with immunoSEQ multiplex PCR; TCRdb holds only in-frame clones, not every one. This table holds about 160,000 clones, 80% found once. Sequenced material: PBMCs. Source of these receptors: a man aged 30 to 45 in good health and CMV-seronegative.

This chain connects TRBV9 to TRBJ2-2; D is perhaps TRBD2 (5 bases). The CDR3 length is 13 residues. V dropped 6 bases and J dropped 8 bases, with 14 bases sitting between them. Germline V gene lookup returns CDR1 SGDLS and CDR2 YYNGEE. CDR3 nucleotides: TGTGCCAGCACCGACGGGGTGGCTGGGGAGCTGTTTTTT. Translated, it gives CASTDGVAGELFF.

This chain connects TRBV19 to TRBJ2-2, with D uncertain. Trimming cost V 5 bases and J 5 bases, with 9 bases left between them. The CDR3 runs to 13 residues. Germline lookup yields CDR1 LNHDA and CDR2 SQIVND (reference sequence). This CDR3 is CASSPERTGELFF. The DNA of the CDR3 is TGTGCCAGTAGTCCTGAGAGGACCGGGGAGCTGTTTTTT.

This chain connects TRBV7-5 to TRBJ2-6; the table's D call of TRBD2 was not tested on the DNA. TRBV7-5 is assigned pseudogene status. CDR3 length: 16 residues. CDR3 sequence: CVRTEGRGSGANVLTF. The CDR3 DNA follows: TGTGTCAGAACCGAGGGGCGGGGTTCCGGGGCCAACGTCCTGACTTTC.

The chain combines TRBV10-3 with TRBJ1-1; 8 bases line up with TRBD1. The CDR3 is 15 amino acids. Germline V lookup: CDR1 ENHRY, CDR2 SYGVKD. Germline trimming cut 0 bases from V and 6 bases from J; bases unmatched to any gene: 6. CDR3 sequence (DNA): TGTGCCATCAGTGAGTCGTGGACAGGGAGGCCTGAAGCTTTCTTT. It is translated as CAISESWTGRPEAFF.

The chain couples TRBV7-9 to TRBJ2-2, with TRBD2 identical over 7 bases. Looked up from germline, CDR1 is SEHNR and CDR2 is FQNEAQ (reference sequence). This CDR3 has 15 amino acids. The V gene end was trimmed by 5 bases and the J gene end by 7 bases; junction bases not matched to a gene: 10. CDR3 loop: CASSRGSGEYGELFF. The CDR3 bases are TGTGCCAGCAGCCGGGGGAGCGGGGAGTACGGGGAGCTGTTTTTT.

As concerns this clone: A junction end diverges from the germline sequence, so it may reflect a read error. The rearrangement links TRBV7-2 to TRBJ2-2; TRBD2 matches at 11 bases. The CDR3 sequence is 15 residues long. Germline V gives CDR1 SGHTA, CDR2 FQGNSA. This CDR3 reads CASSVAGGPTGELFF. The CDR3 coding sequence is TGTGCCAGCAGCGTAGCGGGGGGGCCAACCGGGGAGCTGTTTTTT. Looking up the rest from reference TRBV7-2 and TRBJ2-2 gives the full variable domain: GAGVSQSPSNKVTEKGKDVELRCDPISGHTALYWYRQSLGQGLEFLIYFQGNSAPDKSGLPSDRFSAERTGGSVSTLTIQRTQQEDSAVYLCASSVAGGPTGELFFGEGSRLTVL.

The rearrangement joins TRBV5-4 to TRBJ2-7, with TRBD2 as a possible D gene (5 bases). The germline gives CDR1 SGHNT, CDR2 YYREEE (reference sequence). V shed 1 base and J shed 7 bases, with 12 bases lying between them. The CDR3 consists of 13 residues. The DNA for the CDR3 is TGTGCCAGCAGCTTGCGTGGAGGAAGTGAGCAGTACTTC. Its protein is CASSLRGGSEQYF.

This clone has only a few counts. V usage is TRBV5-1 and J usage is TRBJ1-5; TRBD1 aligns across 8 bases. From germline, CDR1 is SGHRS and CDR2 YFSETQ. J was trimmed by 5 bases and V by 6 bases; bases with no gene match: 16. The CDR3 extends over 17 amino acids. The CDR3 loop is CASKNRMLGQGHQPQHF. The CDR3 coding sequence is TGCGCCAGCAAAAATCGTATGTTAGGACAGGGTCATCAGCCCCAGCATTTT.

The chain recombines TRBV4-1 with TRBJ2-7; D is perhaps TRBD1 (6 bases). The V end lost 4 bases, the J end lost 3 bases, and 10 bases lay between the germline ends. The CDR3 contains 13 residues. From germline, CDR1 is MGHRA and CDR2 YSYEKL. CDR3 sequence (DNA): TGCGCCAGCAGCCCGGGACATTTCTACGAGCAGTACTTC. It is translated as CASSPGHFYEQYF.

The chain employs TRBV28 and TRBJ2-7, with D unclear. This CDR3 region has 13 residues. Germline V gives CDR1 MDHEN, CDR2 SYDVKM. Trimming removed 6 bases from V and 7 bases from J, with 16 bases in between. CDR3 nucleotides: TGTGCCAGCAGAGCCCCGGGTACTTGGGAGCAGTACTTC. Residues: CASRAPGTWEQYF. Using reference TRBV28 and TRBJ2-7 for the parts outside the CDR3, the full variable domain is DVKVTQSSRYLVKRTGEKVFLECVQDMDHENMFWYRQDPGLGLRLIYFSYDVKMKEKGDIPEGYSVSREKKERFSLILESASTNQTSMYLCASRAPGTWEQYFGPGTRLTVT.

The chain is built from TRBV5-1 and TRBJ2-7, with D unresolved. This CDR3 is built from 15 residues. Germline V lookup: CDR1 SGHRS, CDR2 YFSETQ. V lost 0 bases and J 2 bases, leaving 12 bases between the germline ends. As DNA, the CDR3 is TGCGCCAGCAGCTTGGATGGTCAGGAACCCTACGAGCAGTACTTC. Translating it yields CASSLDGQEPYEQYF.

The chain combines TRBV19 with TRBJ2-7; possible D gene TRBD2, 6 bases. Trimming stripped 5 bases from V and 1 base from J, with 15 bases between. This CDR3 has 15 residues. Germline CDR1 reads LNHDA; CDR2 reads SQIVND (reference sequence). For the CDR3, the DNA is TGTGCCAGTAGTCATAGGAGGGAGTTATCCTACGAGCAGTACTTC. It codes for CASSHRRELSYEQYF.

This clone has just a few counts. V and J are TRBV7-9 and TRBJ2-6; tentative D call: TRBD1 (5 bases). CDR1 and CDR2 (germline): SEHNR, FQNEAQ (reference sequence). V lost 1 base, J lost 2 bases, and 6 bases lay in between. The CDR3 has 15 residues. CDR3: CASSLDRPGANVLTF. The DNA for the CDR3 is TGTGCCAGCAGCTTAGACAGGCCTGGGGCCAACGTCCTGACTTTC. Based on the CDR3 plus reference TRBV7-9 and TRBJ2-6, the full variable domain is DTGVSQNPRHKITKRGQNVTFRCDPISEHNRLYWYRQTLGQGPEFLTYFQNEAQLEKSRLLSDRFSAERPKGSFSTLEIQRTEQGDSAMYLCASSLDRPGANVLTFGAGSRLTVL.

This chain uses TRBV7-3 with TRBJ1-2; no firm D call. V was clipped by 6 bases and J by 2 bases, with 13 bases between them. From germline, CDR1 is SGHTA and CDR2 FQGTGA. The CDR3 has 14 amino acids. In DNA, the CDR3 is TGTGCCAGCAGTTTGGACTCGGACAACTATGGCTACACCTTC. As protein: CASSLDSDNYGYTF.

CDR3 residues: CASSPAGTQYF. As DNA, the CDR3 is TGTGCCAGCAGCCCCGCGGGGACCCAGTACTTC. The chain combines TRBV11-2 with TRBJ2-5, with TRBD2 as a possible D gene (5 bases). From germline, CDR1 is SGHAT and CDR2 FQNNGV. This CDR3 has 11 residues. With 5 bases removed from V and 7 bases from J, the gap between germline ends came to 8 bases.

The V gene is TRBV2, the J gene TRBJ1-1, with 10 bases lining up with TRBD1. The germline V gene encodes CDR1 SNHLY and CDR2 FYNNEI. The CDR3 is 14 residues long. Germline trimming cut 4 bases from V and 5 bases from J; bases unmatched to any gene: 4. The CDR3 reads CASSGDRGGTEAFF. The DNA of the CDR3 is TGTGCCAGCAGTGGGGACAGGGGAGGGACTGAAGCTTTCTTT.